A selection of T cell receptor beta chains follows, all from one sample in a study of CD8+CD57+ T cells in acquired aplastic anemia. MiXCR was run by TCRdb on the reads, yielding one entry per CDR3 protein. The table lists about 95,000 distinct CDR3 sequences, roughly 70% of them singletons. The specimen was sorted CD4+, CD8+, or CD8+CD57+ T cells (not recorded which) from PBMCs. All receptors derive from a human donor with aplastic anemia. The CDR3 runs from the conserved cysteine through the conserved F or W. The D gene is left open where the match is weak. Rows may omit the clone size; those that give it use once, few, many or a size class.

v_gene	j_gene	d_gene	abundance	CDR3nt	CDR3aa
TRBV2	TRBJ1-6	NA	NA	TGTGCCAGCATGGTTGACGGAACAAATTCACCCCTCCACTTT	CASMVDGTNSPLHF
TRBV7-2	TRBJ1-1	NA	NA	TGTGCCAGCAGCTTAGCGGGGGCAGGGATGAACACTGAAGCTTTCTTT	CASSLAGAGMNTEAFF
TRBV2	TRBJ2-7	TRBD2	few	TGTGCCACCACTAGCGGAGCCTACGAGCAGTACTTC	CATTSGAYEQYF
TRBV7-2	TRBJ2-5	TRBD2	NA	TGTGCCAGCAGCTTAAGTAGCGGGGGAGGTGAGACCCAGTACTTC	CASSLSSGGGETQYF
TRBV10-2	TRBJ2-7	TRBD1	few	TGCGCCAGCAGTGGTACAGGGGGCTGGTACGAGCAGTACTTC	CASSGTGGWYEQYF
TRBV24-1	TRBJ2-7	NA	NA	TGTGCCACCAGAGTGAGCGGGACAGGCACCTACGAGCAGTACTTC	CATRVSGTGTYEQYF
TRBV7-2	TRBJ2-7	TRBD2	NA	TGTGCCAGCAGCTTAGTTCTAGCGGGAGGGTACGAGCAGTACTTC	CASSLVLAGGYEQYF
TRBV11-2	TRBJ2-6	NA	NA	TGTGCCAGCAGCTTAGTGTCAGGAGCTGGGGCCAACGTCCTGACTTTC	CASSLVSGAGANVLTF
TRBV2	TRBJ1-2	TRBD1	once	TGTGCCAGCCTCCCCCACCGGACAGGGAGCGGCTACACCTTC	CASLPHRTGSGYTF
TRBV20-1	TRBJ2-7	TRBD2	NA	TGCAGTGCTAGGCCGCGACTAGCGGGGGAGATCTACGAGCAGTACTTC	CSARPRLAGEIYEQYF
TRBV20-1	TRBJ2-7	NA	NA	TGCAGTGCTTACGCCGTTCTGGGCGCGGACGAGCAGTACTTC	CSAYAVLGADEQYF
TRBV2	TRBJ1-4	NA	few	TGTGCCAGCAACAAAGAAATTAATGAAAAACTGTTTTTT	CASNKEINEKLFF
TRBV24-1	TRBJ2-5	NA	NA	TGTGCCACCAGTGATTTGGGCGCCAGGGAACAAGAGACCCAGTACTTC	CATSDLGAREQETQYF
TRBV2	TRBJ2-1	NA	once	TGTGCCAGCCATCGGGGAAATGAGCAGTTCTTC	CASHRGNEQFF
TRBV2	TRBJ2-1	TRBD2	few	TGTGCCAGCAGAGCTACTAGCGGATATGAGCAGTTCTTC	CASRATSGYEQFF
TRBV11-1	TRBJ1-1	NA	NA	TGTGCCAGCCCCTTACCCGGTGCTCCTCCGTGGTCCGAAGCTTTCTTT	CASPLPGAPPWSEAFF
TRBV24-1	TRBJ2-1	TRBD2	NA	TGTGCCACCAGTGATTCCGGGACTAGCGGAGTCTACAATGAGCAGTTCTTC	CATSDSGTSGVYNEQFF
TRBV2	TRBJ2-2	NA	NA	TGTGCCAGCATAGCCCAAGCCCACACCGGGGAGCTGTTTTTT	CASIAQAHTGELFF
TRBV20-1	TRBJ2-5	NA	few	TGCAGTGCTAGAGAGGGGGGGGCGATGGAGACCCAGTACTTC	CSAREGGAMETQYF
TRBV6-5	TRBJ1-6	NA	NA	TGTGCCAGCAGTTACTCGAGGTCACCCCTCCACTTT	CASSYSRSPLHF
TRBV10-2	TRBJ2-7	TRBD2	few	TGCGCCAGCAGTGAGATGCGGGGGGCTCCGAGCGAGCAGTACTTC	CASSEMRGAPSEQYF
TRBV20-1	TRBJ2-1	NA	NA	TGCAGTGCTAGAGACCTACATGCGCCCCAAAATGAGCAGTTCTTC	CSARDLHAPQNEQFF
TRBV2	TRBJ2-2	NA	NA	TGTGCCAGCAGAGAGGACTTGATAAACACCGGGGAGCTGTTTTTT	CASREDLINTGELFF